One sample yielded the 25 T cell receptor beta chains listed below, sequenced in a study of CD8 T cells in Susac syndrome. Reverse transcription of roughly 0.45 to 1 ug RNA used random hexamers. TCRdb independently ran MiXCR on the immunoSEQ multiplex PCR reads; one entry per CDR3 protein. Of about 250,000 distinct CDR3 sequences in the sample, 85% to 95% were seen once. The specimen sequenced was CD4+ T cells from PBMCs. These receptors originate from a human donor with multiple sclerosis.

The rearrangement links TRBV12-3 or TRBV12-4 to TRBJ2-1, with 9 bases matching TRBD2. The CDR3 is made up of 15 amino acids. The junction had 7 bases not matched to a gene; V was cut back by 7 bases and J by 3 bases. The CDR3 nucleotides read TGTGCCAGCAAGGCGGGGGGGCAGAGCTACAATGAGCAGTTCTTC. Encoded protein: CASKAGGQSYNEQFF.

The J gene is TRBJ1-1, the V gene TRBV5-4; a possible D gene is TRBD1 (5 bases). V lost 8 bases, J lost 1 base, and 18 bases lay in between. The CDR3 has 15 amino acids. Germline CDR1 is SGHNT and CDR2 is YYREEE (reference sequence). As DNA, the CDR3 is TGTGCCAGTAACCCATCGACAGCGCCGAACACTGAAGCTTTCTTT. It encodes CASNPSTAPNTEAFF.

J is TRBJ1-1 and V is TRBV19; the D is unclear. Germline CDR1 LNHDA, CDR2 SQIVND (reference sequence). Trimming cost V 4 bases and J 2 bases, with 11 bases left between them. The CDR3 length is 14 residues. Here the CDR3 reads CASSKTTLNTEAFF. The CDR3 nucleotides are TGTGCCAGTAGTAAAACTACCCTCAACACTGAAGCTTTCTTT.

The rearrangement uses TRBV7-9 and TRBJ1-4; no reliable D call. The V end lost 5 bases, the J end lost 1 base, and 8 bases lay between the germline ends. CDR1 is SEHNR and CDR2 is FQNEAQ in the germline V gene (reference sequence). The CDR3 length is 14 residues. The CDR3 nucleotides are TGTGCCAGCAGCCTCCCCCGAACTAATGAAAAACTGTTTTTT. Protein: CASSLPRTNEKLFF.

The chain links TRBV19 to TRBJ1-5; maybe TRBD1 (6 bases). Trimming shortened V by 9 bases and J by 5 bases, and 14 bases separated the two germline ends. The CDR3 is 13 residues long. CDR1 is LNHDA, CDR2 SQIVND, per germline (reference sequence). CDR3 sequence reads: CASSEDSYQPQHF. As DNA, the CDR3 is TGTGCCAGCTCAGAGGACAGCTATCAGCCCCAGCATTTT.

This chain joins TRBV3-1 and TRBJ2-1; D is perhaps TRBD1 or TRBD2 (5 bases each). Per germline, CDR1 LGHDT and CDR2 YNNKEL (reference sequence). V gave up 3 bases and J gave up 5 bases, with 20 bases separating them. There are 17 residues in the CDR3. The CDR3 bases are TGTGCCAGCAGCCATAGAATTTCCGGGACCCGTAACAATGAGCAGTTCTTC. Translation: CASSHRISGTRNNEQFF.

This clonotype was recorded only once. The rearrangement uses TRBV6-5 and TRBJ2-1; no definite D call. V lost 2 bases to trimming and J lost 8 bases, with 22 bases between them. The CDR3 consists of 17 residues. Per the germline V gene, CDR1 is MNHEY and CDR2 is SVGAGI. The CDR3 DNA follows: TGTGCCAGCAGTTACATCCCCAGGTTCCCAGAACACGATGAGCAGTTCTTC. As protein: CASSYIPRFPEHDEQFF.

This clonotype occurred a few times. The V call is TRBV6-5, the J call TRBJ2-1, with D unclear. CDR3 length equals 13 residues. Trimming removed 6 bases at V and 2 bases at J, with 8 bases between. From germline, CDR1 is MNHEY and CDR2 SVGAGI. The chain's CDR3 is CASSPAPYNEQFF. DNA for the CDR3: TGTGCCAGCAGCCCCGCCCCCTACAATGAGCAGTTCTTC.

CDR3 bases: TGTGCCAGCAGCTCAAACAGGGGCACCTCCAACGAGCAGTACGTC. Its translation is CASSSNRGTSNEQYV. The chain is built from TRBV7-9 and TRBJ2-7; 7 nucleotides align to TRBD1. The germline gives CDR1 SEHNR, CDR2 FQNEAQ (reference sequence). The CDR3 runs to 15 residues.

In its sample, this clonotype was seen once. The rearrangement joins TRBV19 to TRBJ1-1; no clear D gene. Germline V gene data show CDR1 as LNHDA and CDR2 as SQIVND (reference sequence). The CDR3 has 15 residues. V lost 4 bases and J lost 6, with 18 bases in between. The CDR3 protein is CASSRVAVIGSEAFF. The CDR3 DNA follows: TGTGCCAGTAGTAGGGTTGCGGTTATAGGTTCTGAAGCTTTCTTT.

This chain connects TRBV4-1 to TRBJ2-5; unclear D gene. Trimming removed 2 bases at V and 4 bases at J, with 11 bases between. The CDR3 loop spans 14 amino acids. In germline, CDR1 is MGHRA, CDR2 YSYEKL. The CDR3 spells CASSQIQTGETQYF. CDR3 sequence (DNA): TGCGCCAGCAGCCAAATCCAAACCGGAGAGACCCAGTACTTC.

This chain joins TRBV27 and TRBJ1-1; TRBD1 matches 10 bases. The CDR3 covers 14 residues. Trimming at V came to 4 bases and at J to 6 bases, leaving 5 bases not matched to a gene. The germline gives CDR1 MNHEY, CDR2 SMNVEV (reference sequence). Here the CDR3 DNA reads TGTGCCAGCAGTTCTCGGGACAGGGGAGCTGAAGCTTTCTTT. Protein: CASSSRDRGAEAFF.

Here the CDR3 reads CSARGQGASQPQHF. DNA for the CDR3: TGCAGTGCCAGGGGGCAGGGGGCAAGCCAGCCCCAGCATTTT. This chain links TRBV20-1 with TRBJ1-5, with 8 bases that match TRBD1. The V segment lost 6 bases and the J segment 7 bases; nucleotides outside the gene matches: 11. The CDR3 extends over 14 amino acids. CDR1 is DFQATT and CDR2 is SNEGSKA in the germline V gene (reference sequence).

This chain uses TRBV20-1 with TRBJ1-5, with a weak D call TRBD1 (5 bases). The V end was cut by 1 base, the J end by 2 bases, with 15 bases between. Germline CDR1 and CDR2: DFQATT and SNEGSKA (reference sequence). The CDR3 loop spans 16 amino acids. CDR3 protein: CSARGQGGEGNQPQHF. The CDR3 bases are TGCAGTGCTAGAGGGCAAGGAGGGGAAGGCAATCAGCCCCAGCATTTT.

This chain joins TRBV7-9 and TRBJ1-6; D unresolved. The CDR3 has 14 amino acids. V was trimmed by 6 bases and J by 15 bases, leaving 21 bases between them. Germline loops: CDR1 SEHNR, CDR2 FQNEAQ (reference sequence). CDR3 sequence (DNA): TGTGCCAGCAGTCATAGCCGGGAGCCCCAGAGCCTCCACTTT. This codes for CASSHSREPQSLHF.

J is TRBJ2-5 and V is TRBV7-8, with D hard to call. There are 14 residues in the CDR3. V was trimmed by 5 bases and J by 4 bases, leaving 14 bases between them. Germline loops: CDR1 SGHVS, CDR2 FQNEAQ. The CDR3 region is CASSRSSMGETQYF. CDR3 DNA: TGTGCCAGCAGCCGGAGTTCCATGGGAGAGACCCAGTACTTC.

This chain connects TRBV5-1 to TRBJ2-7, with 7 bases identical to TRBD1. CDR1 is SGHRS, CDR2 YFSETQ, per germline. V dropped 0 bases and J dropped 3; count of bases not matched to a gene: 3. The CDR3 runs 14 residues. The CDR3 DNA reads as TGCGCCAGCAGCTTGGGGGGACAGATCTACGAGCAGTACTTC. Encoded protein: CASSLGGQIYEQYF.

The CDR3 loop reads CASSLAVARTDTQYF. The CDR3 nucleotides are TGTGCCAGCAGCTTGGCGGTAGCGCGCACAGATACGCAGTATTTT. The chain joins TRBV5-4 to TRBJ2-3, with D perhaps TRBD2 (5 bases). Germline CDR1 SGHNT, CDR2 YYREEE (reference sequence). There are 15 residues in the CDR3. Trimming took off 0 bases at V and 1 base at J, with 9 bases between the two ends.

The V and J genes are TRBV5-1 and TRBJ2-3; TRBD1 agrees at 10 bases. The CDR3 has 15 amino acids. In germline, CDR1 is SGHRS, CDR2 YFSETQ. V dropped 7 bases and J dropped 1; count of bases not matched to a gene: 6. The CDR3 loop is CASSHGTGGTDTQYF. The CDR3, as DNA: TGCGCCAGCTCCCACGGGACAGGGGGCACAGATACGCAGTATTTT.

The chain recombines TRBV7-9 with TRBJ2-7; 7 bases match TRBD2. Germline assignment: CDR1 SEHNR and CDR2 FQNEAQ (reference sequence). The CDR3 totals 18 residues. V lost 1 base and J lost 4; bases outside the gene matches: 16. The CDR3 sequence is CASSLGSPGRVIGYEQYF. The CDR3, as DNA: TGTGCCAGCAGCTTAGGAAGCCCAGGGAGGGTCATTGGATACGAGCAGTACTTC.

In the case of this clonotype: An end of the junction differs from the germline gene, which may be a read error. The chain joins TRBV11-2 to TRBJ2-6; a possible D gene is TRBD1 (5 bases). The germline V gene encodes CDR1 SGHAT and CDR2 FQNNGV. The CDR3 extends over 11 amino acids. This CDR3 reads CASSLVSGKAF. CDR3 bases: TGTGCCAGCAGCTTAGTGTCAGGGAAGGCTTTC.

This chain's CDR3 is CATSRGAGSNEKLFF. In nucleotides, the CDR3 is TGTGCCACCAGCAGAGGGGCAGGGTCCAACGAAAAACTGTTTTTT. The chain combines TRBV15 with TRBJ1-4; TRBD1 is a possible D gene (5 bases). The CDR3 is 15 residues long. Trimming left V 1 base short and J 8 bases short, with 14 bases between. Looked up from germline, CDR1 is LNHNV and CDR2 is YYDKDF (reference sequence).

The V gene is TRBV5-5, the J gene TRBJ2-7, with TRBD1 identical over 8 bases. CDR1 is SGHKS, CDR2 YYEKEE, per germline (reference sequence). The V segment lost 5 bases and the J segment 4 bases; nucleotides outside the gene matches: 5. The CDR3 is 13 residues long. The CDR3 here is CASSQGARYEQYF. Written as DNA, the CDR3 is TGTGCCAGCAGTCAGGGGGCGCGATACGAGCAGTACTTC.

The chain employs TRBV18 and TRBJ1-5; TRBD1 matches at 7 bases. The CDR3 is 17 residues long. J was trimmed by 0 bases and V by 4 bases; bases with no gene match: 9. CDR1 is KGHSH, CDR2 LQKENI, per germline. In DNA, the CDR3 is TGTGCCAGCTCACAGACTTGGGGACAGAGTAGCAATCAGCCCCAGCATTTT. The encoded protein is CASSQTWGQSSNQPQHF.

This clonotype has only one observation. The chain is built from TRBV4-1 and TRBJ2-5, with 8 bases matching TRBD2. There are 13 residues in the CDR3. Losses at the gene ends were 4 bases for V and 5 bases for J; bases not matched to a gene: 3. Germline CDR1 reads MGHRA; CDR2 reads YSYEKL. In nucleotides, the CDR3 is TGCGCCAGCAGCCCCGGGACTAGTGAGACCCAGTACTTC. Translated, it gives CASSPGTSETQYF.